The T cell receptor (beta chain) under discussion was sequenced for a study of T-cell memory formation after mild COVID-19. This clonotype was seen more than once but under ten times. Via MiXCR, TCRdb re-called the 5' RACE reads, giving one row per CDR3 protein. The sample holds under 200,000 distinct CDR3 sequences; 11% are singletons and the top ten take approximately 3.8%. CDR3 size: 15 residues. V shed 1 base and J 2 bases; nucleotides not matched to a gene: 6. Germline V gives CDR1 SQVTM, CDR2 ANQGSEA. Sequences were obtained from PBMCs or a T cell subset sorted from them (not recorded which). The TCR originated in a man in his late teens or twenties who had mild COVID-19 (a few samples of this study predate the infection). Cell type and time point are not known. The chain combines TRBV29-1 with TRBJ2-3; 7 bases are a match to TRBD1. CDR3 loop: CSVEALGQITDTQYF. CDR3 nucleotide sequence: TGCAGCGTTGAAGCACTGGGACAGATCACAGATACGCAGTATTTT.